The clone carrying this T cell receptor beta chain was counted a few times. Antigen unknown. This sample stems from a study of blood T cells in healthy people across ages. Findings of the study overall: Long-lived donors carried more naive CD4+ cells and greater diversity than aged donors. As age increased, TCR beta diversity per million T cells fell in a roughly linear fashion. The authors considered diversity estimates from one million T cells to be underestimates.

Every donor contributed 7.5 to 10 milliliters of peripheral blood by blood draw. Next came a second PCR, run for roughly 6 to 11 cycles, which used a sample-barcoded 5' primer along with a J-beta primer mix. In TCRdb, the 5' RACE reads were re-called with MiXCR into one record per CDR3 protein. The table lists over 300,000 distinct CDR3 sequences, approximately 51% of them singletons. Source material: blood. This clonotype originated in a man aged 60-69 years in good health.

CDR3: CSVGTSGRTDTQYF. The CDR3 DNA sequence: TGCAGCGTCGGGACTAGCGGGCGCACAGATACGCAGTATTTT. The chain has TRBV29-1 and TRBJ2-3, with 12 bases lining up with TRBD2. Trimming cost V 6 bases and J 1 base; bases outside gene matches: 2. Germline loops: CDR1 SQVTM, CDR2 ANQGSEA. The CDR3 is 14 residues long.